One T cell receptor beta chain is described in this entry. Germline loops: CDR1 SGHRS, CDR2 YFSETQ. Trimming shortened V by 2 bases and J by 1 base, and 9 bases separated the two germline ends. The CDR3 runs to 14 residues. Sequencing used immunoSEQ multiplex PCR; TCRdb keeps in-frame clones, though not all of them. Of about 75,000 clones in the sample, about 90% were seen once. This entry is derived from a study of T cell changes during pregnancy in multiple sclerosis. This clonotype was sampled from a female donor with multiple sclerosis, enrolled in a pregnancy study. The V call is TRBV5-1, the J call TRBJ2-5, with D possibly matching TRBD2 (6 bases). The sequenced sample was CD4+ T cells from peripheral blood mononuclear cells, obtained before pregnancy. The CDR3 coding sequence is TGCGCCAGCAGCTTATCCGGGGGCCAAGAGACCCAGTACTTC. Its translation: CASSLSGGQETQYF.